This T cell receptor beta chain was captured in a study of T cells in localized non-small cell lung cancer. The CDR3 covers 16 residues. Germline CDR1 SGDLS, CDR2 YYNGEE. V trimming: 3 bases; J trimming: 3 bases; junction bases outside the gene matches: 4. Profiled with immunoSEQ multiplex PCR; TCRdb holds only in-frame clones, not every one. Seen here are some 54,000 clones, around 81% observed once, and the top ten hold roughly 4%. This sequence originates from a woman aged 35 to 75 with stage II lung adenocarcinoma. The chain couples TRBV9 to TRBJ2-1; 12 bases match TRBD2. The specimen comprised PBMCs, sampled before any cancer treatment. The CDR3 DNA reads TGTGCCAGCAGCGACGGACTAGCGGGAATCTACAATGAGCAGTTCTTC. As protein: CASSDGLAGIYNEQFF.